This entry lists 4 T cell receptor beta chains sequenced from one sample in a study of cytotoxic CD8 clonotypes in ibrutinib-treated CLL. This table comes from immunoSEQ multiplex PCR, and its TCRdb copy is limited to in-frame clones, with some not included. The data contain about 140,000 clones, about 76% of them seen just once; the ten biggest clones take up 5.1%. Sequences were derived from PBMCs, sampled after 24 months of ibrutinib treatment. These receptors all stem from a human donor with chronic lymphocytic leukemia.

The rearrangement links TRBV16 to TRBJ2-3; tentative D call: TRBD2 (7 bases). V was shortened by 1 base and J by 4 bases, with 15 bases between the two germline ends. The germline V gene has CDR1 KGHSY and CDR2 FQNENV. The CDR3 loop spans 16 amino acids. CDR3 loop: CASSQFPPGGADTQYF. The CDR3 region has the DNA TGTGCCAGCAGCCAATTTCCCCCGGGGGGCGCAGATACGCAGTATTTT.

This clone was counted between two and nine times. This sequence joins TRBV19 and TRBJ1-5; 8 nucleotides match TRBD1. This CDR3 is built from 15 residues. V trimming: 3 bases; J trimming: 7 bases; junction bases outside the gene matches: 8. From germline, CDR1 is LNHDA and CDR2 SQIVND (reference sequence). The CDR3 loop reads CASSIGGTGGQPQHF. The CDR3 DNA sequence: TGTGCCAGTAGTATCGGAGGGACAGGCGGGCAGCCCCAGCATTTT.

The V and J genes are TRBV7-2 and TRBJ2-4; D gene unclear. CDR1 SGHTA and CDR2 FQGNSA come from the germline V gene. With 4 bases removed from V and 0 bases from J, the gap between germline ends came to 16 bases. This CDR3 spans 17 amino acids. The CDR3 DNA reads TGTGCCAGCAGCTACTCCGGGCAGGCAACAGCCAAAAACATTCAGTACTTC. Encoded protein: CASSYSGQATAKNIQYF.

The chain joins TRBV19 to TRBJ1-6; perhaps TRBD1 as D (5 bases). Trimming took off 5 bases at V and 13 bases at J, with 18 bases between the two ends. The CDR3 contains 14 residues. Germline V lookup: CDR1 LNHDA, CDR2 SQIVND (reference sequence). This CDR3 reads CASSPGGGERPLHF. The DNA of the CDR3 is TGTGCCAGTAGTCCCGGTGGAGGGGAGAGGCCCCTCCACTTT.